The rows below give T cell receptor beta chains drawn from one sample of a study of blood T cell repertoires in COVID-19. The repertoire was sequenced with immunoSEQ multiplex PCR; TCRdb's copy has only in-frame clones and lacks some. The sample records approximately 200,000 clones, more than 75% being singletons. Sequencing input: peripheral blood. The receptor source for this set is a man in his 60s who had recovered from COVID-19. CDR3s include the opening cysteine and the closing phenylalanine or tryptophan.

TRBJ2-1 | TRBV15 | CATSREGTSGIRNEQFF
TRBJ2-1 | TRBV11-3 | CASSAGTGGYNEQFF
TRBJ1-2 | TRBV24-1 | CATAGTDYGYTF
TRBJ1-1 | TRBV28 | CASSQLGTGGVNTEAFF
TRBJ2-7 | TRBV6-5 | CASSYSETGSEQYF
TRBJ2-2 | TRBV30 | CAWNRGTGELFF
TRBJ1-5 | TRBV27 | CASSLQGVGNQPQHF
TRBJ1-4 | TRBV9 | CASSVQGTNEKLFF
TRBJ2-7 | TRBV9 | CASSISPGLANEQYF
TRBJ2-2 | TRBV6-4 | CASSAQVPGWGTGELFF
TRBJ2-7 | TRBV3-1/TRBV3-2 | CASSQLYEQYF
TRBJ1-3 | TRBV18 | CASSQWRGAGTIYF
TRBJ2-4 | TRBV19 | CASKEGQSAKNIQYF
TRBJ2-4 | TRBV27 | CASSLGPSGGLAKNIQYF
TRBJ2-3 | TRBV3-1/TRBV3-2 | CASSHAYWRSHSADTQYF
TRBJ2-5 | TRBV18 | CASSIDRVETQYF
TRBJ1-5 | TRBV6-5 | CASRYMNRDGPQHF
TRBJ1-4 | TRBV5-1 | CASSLAEGARNEKLFF
TRBJ1-2 | TRBV2 | CASSGGGLNYGYTF
TRBJ2-3 | TRBV20-1 | CSAARAGEQYF
TRBJ1-3 | TRBV24-1 | CATSDPGKGNTIYF
TRBJ1-4 | TRBV5-5 | CASSPMTGGREKLFF
TRBJ2-3 | TRBV7-6 | CASTRTDRSDTQYF
TRBJ2-5 | TRBV3-1/TRBV3-2 | CASSPTRASGAQETQYF
TRBJ1-1 | TRBV5-6 | CATGTANTEAFF
TRBJ2-7 | TRBV4-3 | CASSRGDQTGGEQYF
TRBJ1-6 | TRBV9 | CASSDGQGYNSPLHF
TRBJ1-5 | TRBV6-2/TRBV6-3 | CASSHGLQPQHF
TRBJ1-2 | TRBV5-4 | CASSLAQGDGYTF
TRBJ1-5 | TRBV18 | CASSLGSNQPQHF
TRBJ2-3 | TRBV5-1 | CASSWDRETDTQYF
TRBJ1-5 | TRBV3-1/TRBV3-2 | CASSQDQGTNQPQHF
TRBJ2-1 | TRBV18 | CASSRGTGSYNEQFF
TRBJ2-1 | TRBV10-1 | CASRGGLAGANEQFF
TRBJ2-3 | TRBV11-2 | CASTSLVAGPFRTDTQYF
TRBJ2-7 | TRBV7-3 | CASSQGLAGEQYF
TRBJ2-7 | TRBV28 | CASSPNYYEQYF
TRBJ2-7 | TRBV6-1 | CASSQSGQGIWEQYF
TRBJ2-7 | TRBV5-1 | CASSLEGGTGLEQYF
TRBJ1-1 | TRBV19 | CASRNLQGITEAFF
TRBJ1-2 | TRBV4-2 | CASSQDRGNYGYTF
TRBJ2-1 | TRBV7-9 | CASSSGISPYNEQFF
TRBJ2-3 | TRBV5-1 | CASSLIKRGSDTQYF
TRBJ2-3 | TRBV2 | CASSVIGGGADTQYF
TRBJ1-3 | TRBV5-1 | CASSLGQLSGNTIYF
TRBJ1-2 | TRBV7-2 | CASSLEAGVNYGYTF
TRBJ2-7 | TRBV12-5 | CASAVDMSSYEQYF
TRBJ2-1 | TRBV4-3 | CASSLYTSGGVGEQFF
TRBJ1-4 | TRBV4-2 | CASSQGGQGYEKLFF
TRBJ1-1 | TRBV7-9 | CASSIQSGNTEAFF
TRBJ2-1 | TRBV3-1/TRBV3-2 | CASSQGVSNEQFF
TRBJ2-2 | TRBV5-6 | CASSLPAGELFF
TRBJ1-2 | TRBV12-3/TRBV12-4 | CASSLDRKDGYTF
TRBJ1-1 | TRBV28 | CASTSARGKSNTEAFF
TRBJ2-7 | TRBV27 | CASSLTMGGVYEQYF
TRBJ2-7 | TRBV29-1 | CSVVPPGEQYF
TRBJ2-6 | TRBV5-4 | CASSSGGGANVLTF
TRBJ1-2 | TRBV24-1 | CATSDLTGEVHGYTF
TRBJ2-2 | TRBV24-1 | CATSGGTGAGELFF